The sequence of this T cell receptor (beta chain) was determined in a study of tissue T cells after allogeneic stem cell transplantation. Study conclusions and caveats: Anatomically similar tissues had similar TCR repertoires within each patient.

The CDR3 length is 15 residues. Germline CDR1 is NSHNY and CDR2 is SYGAGN. With 3 bases clipped from V and 2 bases from J, the junction kept 7 bases outside the gene matches. About this clone itself: Its antigen remains unknown. Gene names denote mouse genes. Read data end 1 residue before the CDR3 end; the end is taken from the germline J gene.

Measured with immunoSEQ multiplex PCR; TCRdb has only the in-frame clones, and not every one. The sample contains about 21,000 clones, roughly three quarters of which appear only once. The sequence was obtained from a female BALB/c mouse in good health. Strain MHC haplotype: H2-d. Input material: blood. The V call is TRBV13-1, the J call TRBJ1-2, with TRBD1 identical over 7 bases. CDR3 DNA, as far as it was read: TGTGCCAGCAGTGCCCCCGGGACAGCGAACTCCGACTACACC. Amino acids: CASSAPGTANSDYT. The CDR3 in full is CASSAPGTANSDYTF.